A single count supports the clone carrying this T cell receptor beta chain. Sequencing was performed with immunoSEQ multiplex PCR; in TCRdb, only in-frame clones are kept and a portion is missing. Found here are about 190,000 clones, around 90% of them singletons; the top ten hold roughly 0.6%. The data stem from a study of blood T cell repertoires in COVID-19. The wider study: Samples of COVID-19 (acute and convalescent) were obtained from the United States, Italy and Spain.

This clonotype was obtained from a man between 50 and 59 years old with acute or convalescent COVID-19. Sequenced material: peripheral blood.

Here the CDR3 DNA reads TGTGCCAGCAGTTTAGTTTGGCGGAGCTCCTACAATGAGCAGTTCTTC. Its translation: CASSLVWRSSYNEQFF. The genes are TRBV28 and TRBJ2-1; unclear D gene. With 2 bases removed from V and 0 bases from J, the gap between germline ends came to 11 bases. The CDR3 has 16 residues. From germline, CDR1 is MDHEN and CDR2 SYDVKM.